A single sample is the source of the 3 T cell receptor beta chains below, sequenced in a study of human T cells and chemical hapten exposure (dated by TCRdb to about 2021). Libraries were prepared through RACE. The data were produced on a NextSeq 500. TCRdb reworked the public reads: Q25 trimming with fastp, MiXCR clone assembly, productive beta chains retained. Rows are unified per CDR3 protein, each entry keeping the most common DNA and genes. The sample records approximately 68,000 distinct CDR3 sequences, roughly 8.5% of which are singletons. The biggest ten clones account for roughly 3.8% of the sample. The sample's time point, from its label and the paper: patch test 2, 6 weeks after DPC sensitization. This specimen's treatment or condition label, per the study, means: therapeutic diphenylcyclopropenone sensitization with weekly scalp DPC. This material consisted of whole blood, taken in connection with sensitization to the hapten diphenylcyclopropenone (DPC). The source of these receptors is a woman aged 45 to 65 with alopecia areata. Some clones in this sample may be carry-over from other donors' samples.

This clonotype appeared many times. The V call is TRBV6-6, the J call TRBJ1-2, with 9 nucleotides matching TRBD1. V lost 1 base, J lost 6 bases, and 3 bases stayed unmatched. The germline CDR1 and CDR2 sequences are MNHNY and SVGAGI (reference sequence). This CDR3 has 14 residues. In DNA, the CDR3 is TGTGCCAGCAGTTACTTGGGACAGGGTGATGGCTACACCTTC. Its protein product is CASSYLGQGDGYTF.

This chain uses TRBV4-1 with TRBJ2-5; TRBD2 might be the D (6 bases). With 0 bases removed from V and 5 bases from J, the gap between germline ends came to 13 bases. The CDR3 totals 15 residues. From germline, CDR1 is MGHRA and CDR2 YSYEKL. Written as DNA, the CDR3 is TGCGCCAGCAGCCAAGAGGGGGGACTTTTGGAGACCCAGTACTTC. Translation gives CASSQEGGLLETQYF.

This clonotype showed up many times. This chain links TRBV29-1 with TRBJ2-7; maybe TRBD2 (7 bases). Germline assignment: CDR1 SQVTM and CDR2 ANQGSEA. This CDR3 contains 12 residues. The CDR3 DNA sequence: TGCAATTCTGGGGGAGGGGGGCACGAGCAGTACTTC. Translation: CNSGGGGHEQYF.